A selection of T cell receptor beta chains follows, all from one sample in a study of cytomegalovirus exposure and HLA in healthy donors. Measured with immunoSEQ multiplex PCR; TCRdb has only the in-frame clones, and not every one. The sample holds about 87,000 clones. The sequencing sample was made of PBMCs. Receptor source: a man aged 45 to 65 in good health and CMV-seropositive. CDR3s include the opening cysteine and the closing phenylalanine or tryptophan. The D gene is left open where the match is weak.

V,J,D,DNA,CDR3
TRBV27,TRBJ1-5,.,TGTGCCAGCAGCTCTTCCAGCAGGGCCGGTTATAGCAATCAGCCCCAGCATTTT,CASSSSSRAGYSNQPQHF
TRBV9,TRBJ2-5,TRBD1,TGTGCCAGCAGCGTAGCTCTACAGGGGGAGGAAGAGACCCAGTACTTC,CASSVALQGEEETQYF
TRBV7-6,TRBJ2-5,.,TGTGCCAGCAGCCCTGCGGGTGGGCTAGGGGAGACCCAGTACTTC,CASSPAGGLGETQYF
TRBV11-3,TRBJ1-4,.,TGTGCCAGCAGCCCACGCGCTAATGAAAAACTGTTTTTT,CASSPRANEKLFF
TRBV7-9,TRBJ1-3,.,TGTGCCAGCAGCCTGGACAGTCTTTCCTCTGGAAACACCATATATTTT,CASSLDSLSSGNTIYF
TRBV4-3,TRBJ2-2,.,TGCGCCAGCAGCCACCCGGACGGGGTAAACACCGGGGAGCTGTTTTTT,CASSHPDGVNTGELFF
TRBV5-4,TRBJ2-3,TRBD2,TGTGCCAGCAGCTTGGCGGGGGGAAGGGCCCCAGATACGCAGTATTTT,CASSLAGGRAPDTQYF
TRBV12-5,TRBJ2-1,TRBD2,TGTGCTAGTGGTTTTGTAGCGGGAGGTTACAATGAGCAGTTCTTC,CASGFVAGGYNEQFF
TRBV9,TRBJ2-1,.,TGTGCCAGCAGCGTGGGTGGGGCGGTTGGTGAGCAGTTCTTC,CASSVGGAVGEQFF
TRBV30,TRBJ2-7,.,TGTGCCTGGAGTCCCTACAGGGAGGAGCAGTACTTC,CAWSPYREEQYF
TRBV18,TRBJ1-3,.,TGTGCCAGCTCACCGTACGACAGTAGCTCTGGAAACACCATATATTTT,CASSPYDSSSGNTIYF
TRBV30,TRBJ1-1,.,TGTGCCTGGAGTGCGGGAATAAACACTGAAGCTTTCTTT,CAWSAGINTEAFF
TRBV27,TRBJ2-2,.,TGTGCCAGCAGTTCTACTAGGGCCACCGGGGAGCTGTTTTTT,CASSSTRATGELFF
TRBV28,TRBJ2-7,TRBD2,TGTGCCAGCAGGGACGCCGGGACTAGCGGGAGCTACGAGCAGTACTTC,CASRDAGTSGSYEQYF
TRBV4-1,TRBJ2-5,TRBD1,TGCGCCAGCAGCCAAGACAGCCCAGGGGGAGAGACCCAGTACTTC,CASSQDSPGGETQYF
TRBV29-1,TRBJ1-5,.,TGCAGCGTTGAGTTCGGTAGCAATCAGCCCCAGCATTTT,CSVEFGSNQPQHF
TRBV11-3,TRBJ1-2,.,TGTGCCAGCAGCTCCCACAGGGAACCGAACTATGGCTACACCTTC,CASSSHREPNYGYTF
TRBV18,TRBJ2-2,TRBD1,TGTGCCAGCTCCACCAGGATACCGGACAGGGGAGACACCGGGGAGCTGTTTTTT,CASSTRIPDRGDTGELFF
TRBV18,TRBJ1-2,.,TGTGCCAGCTCACCAGTGACGGTCGGGGGCTATGGCTACACCTTC,CASSPVTVGGYGYTF
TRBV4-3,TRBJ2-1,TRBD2,TGCGCCAGCAGCCAAGATGGGCACGGGACTAGCAGGATGAGGGAGCAGTTCTTC,CASSQDGHGTSRMREQFF
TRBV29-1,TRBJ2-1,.,TGCAGCGTTGAAGATAGTGTAACCGACAATGAGCAGTTCTTC,CSVEDSVTDNEQFF
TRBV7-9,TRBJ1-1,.,TGTGCCAGCAGCCGAGGGAGAATGAACACTGAAGCTTTCTTT,CASSRGRMNTEAFF
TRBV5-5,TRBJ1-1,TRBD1,TGTGCCAGCAGACTGGGACAGTCTAACATGAACACTGAAGCTTTCTTT,CASRLGQSNMNTEAFF